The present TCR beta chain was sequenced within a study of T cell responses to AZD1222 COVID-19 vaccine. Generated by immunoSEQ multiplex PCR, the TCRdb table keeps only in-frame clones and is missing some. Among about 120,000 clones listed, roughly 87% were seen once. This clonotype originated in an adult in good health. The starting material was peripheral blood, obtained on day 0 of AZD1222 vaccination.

Here the CDR3 reads CASSPGLVTDTQYF. The CDR3 region has the DNA TGTGCCAGCAGTCCGGGCTTGGTCACAGATACGCAGTATTTT. The rearrangement uses TRBV28 and TRBJ2-3; D is unresolved. Per germline, CDR1 MDHEN and CDR2 SYDVKM. The V gene lost 5 bases and the J gene lost 2 bases, with 11 bases spanning the gap. The CDR3 runs to 14 residues.